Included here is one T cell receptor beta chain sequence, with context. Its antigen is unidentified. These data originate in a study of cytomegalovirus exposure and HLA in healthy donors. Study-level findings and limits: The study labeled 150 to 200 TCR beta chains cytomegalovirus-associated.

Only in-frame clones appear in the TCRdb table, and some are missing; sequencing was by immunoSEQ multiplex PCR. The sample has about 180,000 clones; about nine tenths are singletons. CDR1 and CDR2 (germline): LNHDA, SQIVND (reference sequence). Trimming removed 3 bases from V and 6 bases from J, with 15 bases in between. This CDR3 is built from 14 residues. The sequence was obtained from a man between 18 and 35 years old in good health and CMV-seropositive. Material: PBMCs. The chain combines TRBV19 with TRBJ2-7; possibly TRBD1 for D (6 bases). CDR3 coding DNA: TGTGCCAGTAGTATGTTCTACAGGGTTGGCGAGCAGTACTTC. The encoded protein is CASSMFYRVGEQYF.